The T cell receptor (beta chain) under discussion was sequenced for a study of T cells in Graves' hyperthyroidism and ophthalmopathy. Amplified TCR beta CDR3 regions came from RNA transcripts. A first-round RT-PCR of the TCR CDR3 used the HTBI primer set. MiXCR, run by TCRdb on the multiplex PCR reads, gives a single entry per CDR3 protein. The sample has about 520,000 distinct CDR3 sequences; roughly 25% are singletons. The germline gives CDR1 SQVTM, CDR2 ANQGSEA. The CDR3 contains 13 residues. V lost 5 bases and J lost 4; bases outside the gene matches: 6. V is TRBV29-1 and J is TRBJ2-5, with TRBD2 matching 8 bases. This TCR derives from a woman aged 25 to 39 with Graves' ophthalmopathy. The sequenced material came from blood. The chain's CDR3 is CSVRGLEGETQYF. The CDR3 coding sequence is TGCAGCGTTCGGGGACTAGAGGGAGAGACCCAGTACTTC.